This passage covers 20 T cell receptor beta chains from one sample sequenced in a study of T cell repertoires in cytomegalovirus infection. One entry per CDR3 protein results from TCRdb running MiXCR on the reads. The sample holds some 230,000 distinct CDR3 sequences, 20% to 25% seen once. The sample was CD8+ T cells from PBMCs. Source of these receptors: a human donor in good health (CMV status not recorded). Some clones in this sample may be carry-over from other donors' samples.

The J gene is TRBJ1-2, the V gene TRBV6-1; D unclear. The CDR3 sequence is 15 residues long. Trimming removed 2 bases from V and 0 bases from J, with 10 bases in between. From germline, CDR1 is MNHNS and CDR2 SASEGT. DNA for the CDR3: TGTGCCAGCAGTGAACCAGTGTCTACTAACTATGGCTACACCTTC. It specifies CASSEPVSTNYGYTF.

This clonotype has at least ten counts. The rearrangement joins TRBV6-5 to TRBJ2-2; no clear D. Trimming stripped 0 bases from V and 4 bases from J, with 12 bases between. The CDR3 extends over 16 amino acids. Germline lookup yields CDR1 MNHEY and CDR2 SVGAGI. DNA of the CDR3: TGTGCCAGCAGTTACTCGTTGAGTCAGCCCACCGGGGAGCTGTTTTTT. It codes for CASSYSLSQPTGELFF.

The table lists this clonotype with many counts. The J gene is TRBJ2-1, the V gene TRBV27; perhaps D is TRBD1 or TRBD2 (5 bases each). Germline V gives CDR1 MNHEY, CDR2 SMNVEV (reference sequence). The CDR3 is made up of 16 amino acids. Trimming pared 6 bases from V and 2 bases from J, leaving 17 bases between. The CDR3 bases are TGTGCCAGCAGCCTGACTCGGGACGCAACCTACAATGAGCAGTTCTTC. Encoded protein: CASSLTRDATYNEQFF.

Of note for this clonotype: A much larger clone sits a single nucleotide away, making a read error possible. The V gene is TRBV2, the J gene TRBJ1-5; 11 bases agree with TRBD1. Trimming took 1 base from V and 6 from J; bases not matched to a gene: 2. CDR1 is SNHLY and CDR2 is FYNNEI in the germline V gene. The CDR3 is 15 amino acids. In DNA form, the CDR3 reads TGTGCCAGCAGTGAAGGGACAGGGGGCAGTCAGCCCCAGCATTTT. Residues: CASSEGTGGSQPQHF.

J is TRBJ2-2 and V is TRBV7-9, with D tentatively TRBD2 (5 bases). Trimming stripped 3 bases from V and 12 bases from J, with 8 bases between. The CDR3 covers 11 residues. Germline V gene lookup returns CDR1 SEHNR and CDR2 FQNEAQ (reference sequence). The CDR3 is CASSFGLQLFF. The CDR3 DNA is TGTGCCAGCAGCTTTGGACTCCAGCTGTTTTTT.

The chain links TRBV4-1 to TRBJ2-1; 11 bases map to TRBD1. Germline CDR1 and CDR2: MGHRA and YSYEKL. The CDR3 consists of 17 residues. The ends lost 3 bases at V and 7 bases at J; junction bases unmatched: 11. The CDR3 region is CASSHDTGQGVGNEQFF. The CDR3 DNA sequence: TGCGCCAGCAGCCACGACACGGGACAGGGGGTAGGTAATGAGCAGTTCTTC.

V usage is TRBV7-9 and J usage is TRBJ1-1; 7 nucleotides align to TRBD1. The CDR3 totals 14 residues. J gave up 7 bases and V 3 bases, and 8 bases lay outside the gene matches. Germline loops: CDR1 SEHNR, CDR2 FQNEAQ (reference sequence). DNA of the CDR3: TGTGCCAGCAGCTTGGAGGGGGCTTGGGATGAAGCTTTCTTT. It yields the protein CASSLEGAWDEAFF.

The genes are TRBV10-2 and TRBJ2-3, with D uncertain. CDR1 and CDR2 (germline): WSHSY, SAAADI. The CDR3 contains 14 residues. V was cut by 2 bases and J by 3 bases, with 9 bases left in between. CDR3 sequence reads: CASSEPGRTDTQYF. The CDR3 region has the DNA TGCGCCAGCAGTGAGCCCGGACGGACAGATACGCAGTATTTT.

This clonotype was observed at least ten times. V gene TRBV7-2 combines with J gene TRBJ1-1, with D possibly being TRBD1 (5 bases). The germline gives CDR1 SGHTA, CDR2 FQGNSA. The CDR3 contains 15 residues. Trimming removed 0 bases at V and 1 base at J, with 9 bases between. The CDR3 nucleotides are TGTGCCAGCAGCTTAGCAGGGGACGAGAACACTGAAGCTTTCTTT. Encoded protein: CASSLAGDENTEAFF.

This clonotype was counted only a few times. V gene TRBV7-6 combines with J gene TRBJ2-6; 7 nucleotides agree with TRBD1. V trimming: 3 bases; J trimming: 2 bases; junction bases outside the gene matches: 4. This CDR3 is 16 amino acids long. Germline-derived CDR1 and CDR2 are SGHVS and FNYEAQ. The CDR3 DNA reads TGTGCCAGCAGCTTCCGGGACAGTGCTGGGGCCAACGTCCTGACTTTC. It codes for CASSFRDSAGANVLTF.

In its sample, this clonotype was seen a few times. CDR3 bases: TGTGCCCGCCGGGGATTAGCGGGGGGTGTACAAGAGACCCAGTACTTC. It yields the protein CARRGLAGGVQETQYF. This chain links TRBV5-6 with TRBJ2-5; 10 nucleotides match TRBD2. CDR1 SGHDT and CDR2 YYEEEE come from the germline V gene. The length of the CDR3 is 16 residues. Trimming took 10 bases from V and 2 from J; bases not matched to a gene: 14.

This chain joins TRBV7-8 and TRBJ2-1; D remains unclear. V was trimmed by 5 bases and J by 0 bases, leaving 8 bases between them. Germline CDR1 is SGHVS and CDR2 is FQNEAQ. This CDR3 has 14 residues. The CDR3: CASSPWTSYNEQFF. The CDR3 DNA is TGTGCCAGCAGCCCGTGGACCTCCTACAATGAGCAGTTCTTC.

The CDR3 reads CASSPSTGYRDRDYEQYF. In DNA form, the CDR3 reads TGTGCCAGCAGTCCCTCGACAGGTTACCGGGACAGGGACTACGAGCAGTACTTC. The chain joins TRBV28 to TRBJ2-7; 9 bases match TRBD1. V was clipped by 5 bases and J by 3 bases; unmatched bases: 17. The length of the CDR3 is 18 residues. Germline assignment: CDR1 MDHEN and CDR2 SYDVKM.

The V gene is TRBV25-1, the J gene TRBJ2-6; no definite D call. Germline loops: CDR1 MGHDK, CDR2 SYGVNS. V dropped 0 bases and J dropped 0 bases, with 9 bases sitting between them. This CDR3 region has 17 residues. CDR3 region: CASSEYRFRSGANVLTF. CDR3 sequence (DNA): TGTGCCAGCAGTGAATATAGATTCCGCTCTGGGGCCAACGTCCTGACTTTC.

The gene calls are TRBV7-9 and TRBJ2-7; no clear D. The CDR3 consists of 14 residues. The V gene's germline CDR1 is SEHNR and CDR2 FQNEAQ (reference sequence). The V end lost 4 bases, the J end lost 0 bases, and 10 bases lay between the germline ends. The CDR3 coding sequence is TGTGCCAGCAGCTCCCCACGGGTCTCCTACGAGCAGTACTTC. It specifies CASSSPRVSYEQYF.

The chain carries TRBV7-6 and TRBJ2-2, with D unresolved. The CDR3 is 13 residues long. The V end was cut by 0 bases, the J end by 8 bases, with 7 bases between. Germline V lookup: CDR1 SGHVS, CDR2 FNYEAQ. CDR3 sequence reads: CASSLAGNGELFF. The CDR3 DNA reads as TGTGCCAGCAGCTTAGCAGGAAATGGGGAGCTGTTTTTT.

The genes are TRBV7-9 and TRBJ2-7; D not resolved. V was clipped by 10 bases and J by 5 bases, with 3 bases between them. This CDR3 region has 8 residues. Germline CDR1 is SEHNR and CDR2 is FQNEAQ (reference sequence). CDR3 in DNA: TGTGCCACCAACGAGCAGTACTTC. It encodes CATNEQYF.

The chain has TRBV28 and TRBJ2-4, with D perhaps TRBD1 (5 bases). Germline CDR1 is MDHEN and CDR2 is SYDVKM. The CDR3 has 14 residues. V lost 3 bases to trimming and J lost 8 bases, with 14 bases between them. The chain's CDR3 is CASSLPTERYIQYF. The CDR3 DNA reads TGTGCCAGCAGTTTGCCGACAGAACGTTACATTCAGTACTTC.

This clonotype was detected only a few times. This rearrangement joins TRBV14 to TRBJ2-7; D gene ambiguous. The CDR3 runs 13 residues. Trimming cost V 6 bases and J 2 bases, with 11 bases left between them. Germline CDR1 SGHDN, CDR2 FVKESK. The CDR3 region is CASSRTDPYEQYF. CDR3 nucleotide sequence: TGTGCCAGCAGTCGTACAGATCCCTACGAGCAGTACTTC.

V is TRBV20-1 and J is TRBJ1-1, with a tentative D call TRBD1 (5 bases). Germline-derived CDR1 and CDR2 are DFQATT and SNEGSKA (reference sequence). Trimming cost V 7 bases and J 7 bases, with 16 bases left between them. The CDR3 runs 12 residues. The CDR3 loop reads CSGAGTQIEAFF. The CDR3 bases are TGCAGTGGGGCCGGGACGCAGATTGAAGCTTTCTTT.